One sample yielded the 8 T cell receptor beta chains listed below, sequenced in a study of T-cell reconstitution after alpha-beta-depleted transplantation in children. Preparing the TCRbeta library involved the use of unique molecular identifiers. MiXCR, run by TCRdb on the PCR reads, gives a single entry per CDR3 protein. The table lists around 490,000 distinct CDR3 sequences, around 10% of them singletons. The specimen was PBMCs, mostly from graft donor cells, collected 180 days after TCRalphabeta/CD19-depleted stem cell transplant. The receptors were sampled from a female patient younger than 10 who had a stem cell transplant for aplastic anemia, so the T cells may come from the graft donor.

A few counts support this clonotype. This chain links TRBV12-3 or TRBV12-4 with TRBJ2-5; TRBD1 matches 7 bases. The CDR3 has 13 residues. J was trimmed by 7 bases and V by 2 bases; bases with no gene match: 4. CDR3 nucleotides: TGTGCCAGCAGTTTAAGACAGGGAGTGACCCAGTACTTC. Protein product: CASSLRQGVTQYF.

This clonotype was observed a handful of times. The rearrangement links TRBV30 to TRBJ2-2; D is ambiguous. The germline V gene has CDR1 GTSNPN and CDR2 SVGIG (reference sequence). With 3 bases removed from V and 6 bases from J, the gap between germline ends came to 2 bases. The CDR3 sequence is 10 residues long. The CDR3 nucleotides read TGTGCCTGGAGATCCGGGGAGCTGTTTTTT. It specifies CAWRSGELFF.

This clonotype was counted a few times. The V and J genes are TRBV5-1 and TRBJ2-7; D is undetermined. Germline lookup yields CDR1 SGHRS and CDR2 YFSETQ. V was trimmed by 2 bases and J by 2 bases, leaving 11 bases between them. This CDR3 contains 14 residues. The CDR3 here is CASSLPGFTYEQYF. The CDR3 nucleotides read TGCGCCAGCAGCTTACCCGGATTTACCTACGAGCAGTACTTC.

A note on this clonotype: The junction shows a germline mismatch at one end, possibly a read error. Here the CDR3 reads CAGRGTRDWKPGNTIYF. DNA for the CDR3: TGTGCCGGCAGAGGGACACGGGATTGGAAGCCTGGAAACACCATATATTTT. The J gene is TRBJ1-3, the V gene TRBV28, with D maybe TRBD1 (6 bases). This CDR3 has 17 amino acids. Germline lookup yields CDR1 MDHEN and CDR2 SYDVKM.

The chain uses TRBV11-2 and TRBJ1-4; TRBD1 might be the D (5 bases). Germline V lookup: CDR1 SGHAT, CDR2 FQNNGV. V shed 1 base and J shed 4 bases, with 10 bases lying between them. This CDR3 region has 15 residues. CDR3 nucleotide sequence: TGTGCCAGCAGCTTAGTCGGGACCCTTAATGAAAAACTGTTTTTT. It is translated as CASSLVGTLNEKLFF.

This clonotype was observed a few times. V and J are TRBV9 and TRBJ1-1; D is unclear. Trimming shortened V by 4 bases and J by 7 bases, and 20 bases separated the two germline ends. Germline CDR1 SGDLS, CDR2 YYNGEE. The CDR3 has 15 residues. CDR3 in amino acids: CASSPLPRNPGEAFF. For the CDR3, the DNA is TGTGCCAGCAGCCCCCTCCCCAGGAACCCCGGTGAAGCTTTCTTT. The variable domain in full, with the rest retrieved from reference TRBV9 and TRBJ1-1, is DSGVTQTPKHLITATGQRVTLRCSPRSGDLSVYWYQQSLDQGLQFLIQYYNGEERAKGNILERFSAQQFPDLHSELNLSSLELGDSALYFCASSPLPRNPGEAFFGQGTRLTVV.

This clonotype was counted between two and nine times. The rearrangement joins TRBV7-8 to TRBJ2-1; D is possibly TRBD2 (6 bases). The CDR3 contains 13 residues. Trimming removed 6 bases at V and 8 bases at J, with 14 bases between. Per germline, CDR1 SGHVS and CDR2 FQNEAQ. The CDR3 spells CASRRSRGDEQFF. In nucleotides, the CDR3 is TGTGCCAGCAGGAGGAGTCGCGGGGATGAGCAGTTCTTC.

This clonotype was observed many times. This chain uses TRBV29-1 with TRBJ2-5; 11 bases match TRBD1. J was trimmed by 0 bases and V by 7 bases; bases with no gene match: 10. This CDR3 is 16 amino acids long. In germline, CDR1 is SQVTM, CDR2 ANQGSEA. In nucleotides, the CDR3 is TGCAGCGCCCTTAAAGGGACAGGGGGAAACCAAGAGACCCAGTACTTC. It encodes CSALKGTGGNQETQYF.